This T cell receptor beta chain is drawn from a study of T cell responses to AZD1222 COVID-19 vaccine. Overall study results and limits: Repertoire collection took place solely once the T cell response had peaked.

TCRdb keeps only in-frame clones here, not all; method: immunoSEQ multiplex PCR. The table has 150,000 or so clones, under 95% seen once. Concerning this clone itself: What it binds is unknown.

The CDR3 has 16 residues. V lost 2 bases and J lost 3, with 15 bases in between. The germline V gene has CDR1 SEHNR and CDR2 FQNEAQ (reference sequence). The material was peripheral blood, obtained on day 0 of AZD1222 vaccination. The chain joins TRBV7-9 to TRBJ2-3, with D perhaps matching TRBD1 or TRBD2 (7 bases each). The TCR was taken from an adult in good health. The CDR3 DNA follows: TGTGCCAGCAGCTTACTCCAGGGGGGAGGGACAGATACGCAGTATTTT. Amino acids: CASSLLQGGGTDTQYF.